This T cell receptor (beta chain) was documented in a study of identical twins. Study-wide findings and caveats: Twins shared out-of-frame alpha sequences with excess low generation probability.

On this clonotype: Its antigen is still unknown.

TCRdb redid the calling of the 5' RACE reads with MiXCR, one entry per CDR3 protein. The sample lists some 230,000 distinct CDR3 sequences; 6% to 7% were seen once. A further study also used this sample, focusing on T cells expressing NK-cell markers. This second study notes: Obtained from sorted CD3+CD56+NKG2C+, CD3+CD56+NKG2C- and CD3+CD56-NKG2C+ T cells were the TCR beta repertoires. Eight donors were sequenced, seven testing HCMV-seropositive and one testing seronegative. In several experiments, an anti-gamma-delta TCR antibody restricted sorting to alpha-beta TCR T cells.

The source of this sequence is a woman in her late teens or twenties in good health. The sequencing sample was made of CD8+ T cells sorted from blood.

The CDR3 DNA sequence: TGTGCCAGCAGTCCGACCCATAGCGGAGGGGTCTCCTACAATGAGCAGTTCTTC. Translated: CASSPTHSGGVSYNEQFF. V and J are TRBV27 and TRBJ2-1; D possibly corresponds to TRBD2 (6 bases). V lost 5 bases, J lost 0 bases, and 20 bases lay in between. The germline V gene encodes CDR1 MNHEY and CDR2 SMNVEV (reference sequence). The CDR3 runs 18 residues.